The entry below gives a single TCR beta chain sequence along with its context. The record originates from a study of T cell changes during pregnancy in multiple sclerosis. The CDR3 is made up of 13 amino acids. The ends were cut back, 0 bases at V and 9 bases at J, with 9 bases in the middle. The germline V gene has CDR1 SGDLS and CDR2 YYNGEE. Assay: immunoSEQ multiplex PCR; the TCRdb copy retains only in-frame clones and omits some. The sample holds 76,000 or so clones, just under 95% seen once. Sample: peripheral blood, taken in the second trimester of pregnancy. The sequence was obtained from a female donor in good health, enrolled as a control in a pregnancy study. The chain combines TRBV9 with TRBJ2-2; D might be TRBD2 (5 bases). The chain's CDR3 is CASSVGRGRELFF. Here the CDR3 DNA reads TGTGCCAGCAGCGTAGGTCGGGGAAGGGAGCTGTTTTTT.